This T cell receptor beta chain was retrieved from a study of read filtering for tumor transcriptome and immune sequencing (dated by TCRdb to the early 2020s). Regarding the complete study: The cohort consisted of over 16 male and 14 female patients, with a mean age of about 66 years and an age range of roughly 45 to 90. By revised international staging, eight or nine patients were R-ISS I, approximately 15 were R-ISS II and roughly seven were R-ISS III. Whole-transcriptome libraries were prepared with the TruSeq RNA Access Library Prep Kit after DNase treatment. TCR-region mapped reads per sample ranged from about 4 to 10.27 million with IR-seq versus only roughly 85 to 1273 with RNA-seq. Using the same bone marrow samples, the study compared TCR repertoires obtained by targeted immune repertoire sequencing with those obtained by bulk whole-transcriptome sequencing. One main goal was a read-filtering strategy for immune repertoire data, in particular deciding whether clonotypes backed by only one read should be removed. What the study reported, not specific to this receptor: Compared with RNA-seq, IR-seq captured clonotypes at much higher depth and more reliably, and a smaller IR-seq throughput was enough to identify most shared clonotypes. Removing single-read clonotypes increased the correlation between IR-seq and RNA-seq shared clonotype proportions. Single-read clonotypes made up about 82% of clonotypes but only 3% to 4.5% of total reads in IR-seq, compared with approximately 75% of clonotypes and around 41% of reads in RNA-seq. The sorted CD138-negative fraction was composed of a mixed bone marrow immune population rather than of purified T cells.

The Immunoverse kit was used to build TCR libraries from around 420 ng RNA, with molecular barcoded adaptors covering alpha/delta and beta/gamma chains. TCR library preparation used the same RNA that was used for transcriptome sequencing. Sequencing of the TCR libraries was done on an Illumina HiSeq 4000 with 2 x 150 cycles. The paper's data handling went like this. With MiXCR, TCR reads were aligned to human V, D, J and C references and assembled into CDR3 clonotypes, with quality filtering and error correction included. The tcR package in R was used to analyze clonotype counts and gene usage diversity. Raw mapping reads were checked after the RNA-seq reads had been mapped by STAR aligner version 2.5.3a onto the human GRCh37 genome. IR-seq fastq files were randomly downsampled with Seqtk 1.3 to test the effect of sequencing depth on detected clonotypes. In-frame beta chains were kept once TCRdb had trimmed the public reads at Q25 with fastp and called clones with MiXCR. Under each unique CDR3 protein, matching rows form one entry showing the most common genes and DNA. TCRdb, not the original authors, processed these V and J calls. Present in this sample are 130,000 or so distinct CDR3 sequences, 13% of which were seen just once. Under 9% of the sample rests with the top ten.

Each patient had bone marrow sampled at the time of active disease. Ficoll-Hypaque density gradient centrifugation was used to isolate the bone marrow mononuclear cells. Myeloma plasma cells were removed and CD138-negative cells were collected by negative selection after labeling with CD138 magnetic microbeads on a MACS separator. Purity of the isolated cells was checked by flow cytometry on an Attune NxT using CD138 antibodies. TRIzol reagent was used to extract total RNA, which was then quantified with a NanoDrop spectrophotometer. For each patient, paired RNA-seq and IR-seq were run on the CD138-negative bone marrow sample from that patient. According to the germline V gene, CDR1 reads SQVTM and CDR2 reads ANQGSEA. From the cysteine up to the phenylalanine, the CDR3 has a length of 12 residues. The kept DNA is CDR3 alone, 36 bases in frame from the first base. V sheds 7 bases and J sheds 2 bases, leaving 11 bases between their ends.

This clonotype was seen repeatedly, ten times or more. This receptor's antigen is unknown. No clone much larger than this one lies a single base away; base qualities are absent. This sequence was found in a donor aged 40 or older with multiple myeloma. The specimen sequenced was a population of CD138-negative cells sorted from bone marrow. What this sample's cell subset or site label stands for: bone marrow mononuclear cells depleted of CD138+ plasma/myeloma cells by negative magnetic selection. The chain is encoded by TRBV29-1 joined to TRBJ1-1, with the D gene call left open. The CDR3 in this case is CSDRHFNTEAFF. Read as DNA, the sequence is TGCAGCGACCGACACTTTAACACTGAAGCTTTCTTT.